The clone carrying this T cell receptor beta chain was detected ten times or more. Its antigen is as yet unknown. V lost 4 bases, J lost 3 bases, and 16 bases lay in between. The CDR3 runs 15 residues. Germline V gene lookup returns CDR1 SGHDT and CDR2 YYEEEE. The record originates from a study of CD8+CD57+ T cells in acquired aplastic anemia. The sequenced patients had an expansion of CD8+CD57+ cells seen by flow cytometry. The study profiled TCR beta VDJ and CDR3 using genomic DNA as template. TCRdb re-called the reads through MiXCR, storing one row per CDR3 protein. The table has roughly 170,000 distinct CDR3 sequences, 48% seen once. General observations from the study: The study found no significant CD8+ Simpson's diversity difference between patients and controls. Shared by patients and controls, twenty-nine CD8+ CDR3s were abundant in patients.

Sequencing was carried out using sorted CD4+, CD8+, or CD8+CD57+ T cells (not recorded which) from PBMCs. This TCR came from a human donor with aplastic anemia. The chain employs TRBV5-6 and TRBJ1-2; no reliable D call. CDR3 residues: CASSLRAQEHYGYTF. For the CDR3, the DNA is TGTGCCAGCAGCCTACGAGCGCAGGAACACTATGGCTACACCTTC.